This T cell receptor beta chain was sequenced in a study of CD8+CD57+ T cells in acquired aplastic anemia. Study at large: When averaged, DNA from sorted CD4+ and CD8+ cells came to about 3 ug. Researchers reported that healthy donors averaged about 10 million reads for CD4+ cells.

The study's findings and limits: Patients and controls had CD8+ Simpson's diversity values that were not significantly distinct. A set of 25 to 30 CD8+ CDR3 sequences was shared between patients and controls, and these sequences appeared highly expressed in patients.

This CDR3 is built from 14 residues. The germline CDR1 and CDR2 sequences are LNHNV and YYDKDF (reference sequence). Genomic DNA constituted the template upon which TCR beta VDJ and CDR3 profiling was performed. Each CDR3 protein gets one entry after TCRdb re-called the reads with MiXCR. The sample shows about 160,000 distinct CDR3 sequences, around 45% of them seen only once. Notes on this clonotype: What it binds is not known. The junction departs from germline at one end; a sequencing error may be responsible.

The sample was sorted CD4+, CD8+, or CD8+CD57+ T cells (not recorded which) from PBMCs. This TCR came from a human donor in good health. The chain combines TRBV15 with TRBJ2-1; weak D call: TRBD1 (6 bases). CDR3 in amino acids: CASSPGTRPNGQLF. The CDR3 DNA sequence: TGTGCCAGCAGTCCCGGGACAAGACCGAATGGGCAGCTCTTC.